The 9 T cell receptor beta chains below come from one sample, sequenced in a study of CD8 T cells in ankylosing spondylitis. Study-level findings and limits: Characteristic of ankylosing spondylitis blood, it appeared, was a TCR beta motif comprising several highly homologous variants.

Their antigen targets remain unknown. From the 5' RACE reads, TCRdb called clonotypes with MiXCR, one entry per CDR3 protein. The data hold approximately 440,000 distinct CDR3 sequences, with approximately 17% observed a single time. The sample comprised blood, either unsorted or a sorted T cell fraction (not recorded which). These receptors were obtained from a male donor with ankylosing spondylitis.

V is TRBV5-5 and J is TRBJ2-1; a weak D match, TRBD1 (6 bases). The germline gives CDR1 SGHKS, CDR2 YYEKEE (reference sequence). Trimming cost V 3 bases and J 4 bases, with 14 bases left between them. This CDR3 has 15 amino acids. CDR3 region: CASSSVGDKYNEQFF. In nucleotides, the CDR3 is TGTGCCAGCAGCTCCGTAGGGGACAAGTACAATGAGCAGTTCTTC.

This chain uses TRBV6-5 with TRBJ1-1, with D possibly being TRBD1 (5 bases). In germline, CDR1 is MNHEY, CDR2 SVGAGI. Trimming stripped 0 bases from V and 0 bases from J, with 14 bases between. The CDR3 sequence is 17 residues long. The CDR3 spells CASSYSGTLSMNTEAFF. The CDR3 nucleotides read TGTGCCAGCAGTTACTCGGGGACCTTAAGCATGAACACTGAAGCTTTCTTT.

The chain combines TRBV11-2 with TRBJ2-1; D not certain. V gave up 7 bases and J gave up 9 bases, with 16 bases separating them. Germline V gene lookup returns CDR1 SGHAT and CDR2 FQNNGV. The CDR3 runs to 13 residues. This CDR3 is CASTLGISGEQFF. In DNA form, the CDR3 reads TGTGCCAGCACCCTTGGGATCTCGGGTGAGCAGTTCTTC.

This clonotype was detected a few times. V and J are TRBV29-1 and TRBJ2-6; 10 nucleotides agree with TRBD1. CDR3 length: 16 amino acids. Losses at the gene ends were 7 bases for V and 2 bases for J; bases not matched to a gene: 8. Germline CDR1 and CDR2: SQVTM and ANQGSEA. This CDR3 reads CSARTGGPPGANVLTF. The CDR3, as DNA: TGCAGCGCACGGACAGGGGGTCCTCCTGGGGCCAACGTCCTGACTTTC.

The rearrangement uses TRBV18 and TRBJ2-3, with D possibly matching TRBD2 (6 bases). Trimming pared 1 base from V and 2 bases from J, leaving 13 bases between. Germline V gives CDR1 KGHSH, CDR2 LQKENI. This CDR3 spans 16 amino acids. In DNA form, the CDR3 reads TGTGCCAGCTCACCACGTATCCGGGGGACCACAGATACGCAGTATTTT. Protein: CASSPRIRGTTDTQYF. The full variable domain, with the rest looked up from reference TRBV18 and TRBJ2-3, is NAGVMQNPRHLVRRRGQEARLRCSPMKGHSHVYWYRQLPEEGLKFMVYLQKENIIDESGMPKERFSAEFPKEGPSILRIQQVVRGDSAAYFCASSPRIRGTTDTQYFGPGTRLTVL.

Ten or more counts support this clonotype. The rearrangement links TRBV12-3 or TRBV12-4 to TRBJ2-1; tentatively, D is TRBD2 (5 bases). The V gene lost 6 bases and the J gene lost 15 bases, with 18 bases spanning the gap. CDR3 size: 12 residues. This CDR3 reads CASSRTERSVFF. CDR3 coding DNA: TGTGCCAGCAGCAGGACTGAAAGGAGCGTGTTCTTC.

This clonotype was observed a few times. This chain links TRBV12-3 or TRBV12-4 with TRBJ1-1; 8 bases map to TRBD1. V shed 5 bases, J shed 2 bases, and the junction held 7 bases outside the gene matches. The CDR3 is made up of 15 amino acids. The CDR3 DNA reads TGTGCCAGCAGTCTATACAGGGGGTTCAACACTGAAGCTTTCTTT. Its protein is CASSLYRGFNTEAFF.

This clonotype was counted a few times. The chain has TRBV20-1 and TRBJ1-5; D remains ambiguous. Germline values: CDR1 DFQATT, CDR2 SNEGSKA (reference sequence). The V gene lost 3 bases and the J gene lost 0 bases, with 18 bases spanning the gap. The CDR3 is 17 residues long. The CDR3 is CSASPLRAMSSNQPQHF. CDR3 coding DNA: TGCAGTGCTAGCCCCCTGAGGGCCATGTCTAGCAATCAGCCCCAGCATTTT.

This clonotype turned up a few times. The V gene is TRBV11-2, the J gene TRBJ2-5; 10 positions agree with TRBD2. Germline V gene lookup returns CDR1 SGHAT and CDR2 FQNNGV. V dropped 1 base and J dropped 0; count of bases not matched to a gene: 11. The CDR3 contains 19 residues. CDR3 DNA sequence: TGTGCCAGCAGCTTAGGGAGCCTAGCGGGGGCTCCGTACCAAGAGACCCAGTACTTC. Protein product: CASSLGSLAGAPYQETQYF. The whole variable domain, filled in from reference TRBV11-2 and TRBJ2-5, reads EAGVAQSPRYKIIEKRQSVAFWCNPISGHATLYWYQQILGQGPKLLIQFQNNGVVDDSQLPKDRFSAERLKGVDSTLKIQPAKLEDSAVYLCASSLGSLAGAPYQETQYFGPGTRLLVL.